The source of this T cell receptor (beta chain) is a study of T cell changes during pregnancy in multiple sclerosis. Produced via immunoSEQ multiplex PCR; TCRdb's table is partial and in-frame only. The sample consists of over 80,000 clones, approximately 90% of them appearing once. The clonotype was recovered from a female donor in good health, enrolled as a control in a pregnancy study. The input for sequencing was peripheral blood, taken in the second trimester of pregnancy.

CDR3 nucleotide sequence: TGTGCCAGCTCACCATTGGCAGCCTACAATGAGCAGTTCTTC. This gives the protein CASSPLAAYNEQFF. The J gene is TRBJ2-1, the V gene TRBV18; D gene unclear. V dropped 2 bases and J dropped 2 bases, with 7 bases sitting between them. Germline V gene lookup returns CDR1 KGHSH and CDR2 LQKENI. This CDR3 region has 14 residues.